Presented here are 32 T cell receptor beta chains from one specimen sequenced in a study of T cell changes during pregnancy in multiple sclerosis. The method was immunoSEQ multiplex PCR; TCRdb's version includes in-frame clones alone and lacks a portion of them. The sample records approximately 32,000 clones, 89% being singletons. The sequencing used CD8+ T cells from peripheral blood mononuclear cells, collected in the second trimester of pregnancy. The receptor set was obtained from a female donor with multiple sclerosis, enrolled in a pregnancy study.

This clone was seen only once. J is TRBJ2-1 and V is TRBV6-5, with 10 bases lining up with TRBD1. J lost 3 bases, V lost 6 bases, and 5 bases had no gene match. The CDR3 covers 15 residues. CDR1 and CDR2 from the germline V gene are MNHEY and SVGAGI. Here the CDR3 reads CASRPGQGYYNEQFF. The CDR3 DNA follows: TGTGCCAGCAGGCCGGGACAGGGGTACTACAATGAGCAGTTCTTC.

The CDR3 reads CAVRDRDYEQYF. The CDR3 DNA follows: TGTGCCGTCCGGGACAGGGACTACGAGCAGTACTTC. The J gene is TRBJ2-7, the V gene TRBV28; the match to TRBD1 covers 9 bases. J gave up 3 bases and V 11 bases, and 5 bases lay outside the gene matches. Looked up from germline, CDR1 is MDHEN and CDR2 is SYDVKM. The CDR3 is 12 amino acids.

The chain carries TRBV28 and TRBJ1-1; 11 nucleotides line up with TRBD1. Germline V gene data show CDR1 as MDHEN and CDR2 as SYDVKM. J lost 3 bases, V lost 6 bases, and 9 bases had no gene match. This CDR3 has 16 residues. CDR3 sequence reads: CASRLRTGGWYTEAFF. CDR3 coding DNA: TGTGCCAGCAGACTACGGACAGGGGGCTGGTACACTGAAGCTTTCTTT.

CDR3 sequence: CASSVESSGALEQYF. In DNA form, the CDR3 reads TGTGCCAGCAGCGTGGAAAGTAGCGGCGCCTTGGAGCAGTACTTC. The rearrangement joins TRBV9 to TRBJ2-7; maybe TRBD2 (6 bases). Germline V gene data show CDR1 as SGDLS and CDR2 as YYNGEE. The CDR3 loop spans 15 amino acids. Between the trimmed V and J ends, which lost 2 bases and 7 bases, there was a span of 19 bases.

This chain connects TRBV7-9 to TRBJ1-2; TRBD1 might be the D (5 bases). V was pared by 1 base and J by 2 bases, with 11 bases between. Germline V gene data show CDR1 as SEHNR and CDR2 as FQNEAQ (reference sequence). This CDR3 spans 15 amino acids. The CDR3: CASSLGGLYNYGYTF. The CDR3 DNA reads as TGTGCCAGCAGCTTAGGGGGCCTTTACAACTATGGCTACACCTTC.

This sequence joins TRBV4-2 and TRBJ2-3, with 10 nucleotides matching TRBD2. The CDR3 has 15 amino acids. Germline CDR1 is LGHNA and CDR2 is YNFKEQ. The trim removed 3 bases at V and 6 bases at J, leaving 6 bases unmatched. The CDR3 here is CASSQSAGGRDTQYF. CDR3 sequence (DNA): TGTGCCAGCAGCCAGTCAGCGGGGGGGCGCGATACGCAGTATTTT.

The rearrangement joins TRBV12-5 to TRBJ1-3, with 12 bases matching TRBD1. The CDR3 is made up of 17 amino acids. CDR1 LGHNT and CDR2 FRNRAP come from the germline V gene. J gave up 1 base and V 4 bases, and 5 bases lay outside the gene matches. For the CDR3, the DNA is TGTGCTAGTGGTTACGGGACAGGGGGCGCGTCTGGAAACACCATATATTTT. It is translated as CASGYGTGGASGNTIYF.

The rearrangement links TRBV6-1 to TRBJ2-5; 11 positions agree with TRBD1. The J call is uncertain, as TRBJ2-7 better fits the DNA end. This CDR3 is 17 amino acids long. Germline V lookup: CDR1 MNHNS, CDR2 SASEGT. The CDR3 spells CASSGRDRGMLAYEQYF. The CDR3 nucleotides read TGTGCCAGCAGTGGCCGGGACAGGGGGATGTTGGCCTACGAGCAGTACTTC.

The chain carries TRBV27 and TRBJ2-7; 7 bases line up with TRBD2. This CDR3 contains 15 residues. Trimming at V came to 5 bases and at J to 7 bases, leaving 14 bases not matched to a gene. Per germline, CDR1 MNHEY and CDR2 SMNVEV (reference sequence). The CDR3 bases are TGTGCCAGCAGTCCCTCAGCGGGGCGCGTCTTAGAGCAGTACTTC. Its translation is CASSPSAGRVLEQYF.

The chain recombines TRBV7-3 with TRBJ2-1; unclear D gene. V gave up 0 bases and J gave up 8 bases, with 5 bases separating them. CDR1 is SGHTA, CDR2 FQGTGA, per germline. The CDR3 extends over 12 amino acids. CDR3 DNA: TGTGCCAGCAGCTTAACCCGGGATGAGCAGTTCTTC. Translation gives CASSLTRDEQFF.

The V and J genes are TRBV9 and TRBJ1-5, with D perhaps matching TRBD1 (5 bases). This CDR3 contains 12 residues. Germline values: CDR1 SGDLS, CDR2 YYNGEE. Trimming removed 7 bases at V and 4 bases at J, with 9 bases between. CDR3 protein: CASGDSNQPQHF. CDR3 coding DNA: TGTGCCAGCGGGGACTCAAATCAGCCCCAGCATTTT.

The chain employs TRBV4-1 and TRBJ1-2, with D unresolved. Germline-derived CDR1 and CDR2 are MGHRA and YSYEKL. V lost 1 base and J 2 bases, leaving 11 bases between the germline ends. The CDR3 contains 15 residues. This CDR3 is CASSQGMEDNYGYTF. DNA for the CDR3: TGCGCCAGCAGCCAAGGGATGGAGGACAACTATGGCTACACCTTC.

This clone was seen only once. The CDR3 loop is CASSPRTATNEKLFF. The CDR3 DNA follows: TGTGCCAGCAGCCCTAGGACAGCAACTAATGAAAAACTGTTTTTT. V usage is TRBV7-9 and J usage is TRBJ1-4, with D perhaps matching TRBD1 (6 bases). The CDR3 extends over 15 amino acids. Trimming removed 5 bases from V and 0 bases from J, with 10 bases in between. In germline, CDR1 is SEHNR, CDR2 FQNEAQ (reference sequence). The full variable domain, completed using reference TRBV7-9 and TRBJ1-4, is DTGVSQNPRHKITKRGQNVTFRCDPISEHNRLYWYRQTLGQGPEFLTYFQNEAQLEKSRLLSDRFSAERPKGSFSTLEIQRTEQGDSAMYLCASSPRTATNEKLFFGSGTQLSVL.

V is TRBV27 and J is TRBJ2-7; D is undetermined. V was shortened by 3 bases and J by 1 base, with 7 bases between the two germline ends. This CDR3 spans 13 amino acids. From germline, CDR1 is MNHEY and CDR2 SMNVEV (reference sequence). The chain's CDR3 is CASSFGQSYEQYF. The CDR3 nucleotides are TGTGCCAGCAGTTTTGGGCAGTCCTACGAGCAGTACTTC.

The chain links TRBV7-2 to TRBJ2-7; 7 bases match TRBD1. The germline V gene has CDR1 SGHTA and CDR2 FQGNSA. The ends lost 0 bases at V and 7 bases at J; junction bases unmatched: 9. The CDR3 covers 15 residues. The CDR3 spells CASSLAWTGMGEQYF. The CDR3 bases are TGTGCCAGCAGCTTAGCGTGGACAGGAATGGGAGAGCAGTACTTC.

V gene TRBV9 combines with J gene TRBJ2-3, with 7 nucleotides matching TRBD1. V trimming: 1 base; J trimming: 0 bases; junction bases outside the gene matches: 5. The germline V gene has CDR1 SGDLS and CDR2 YYNGEE. This CDR3 has 16 residues. Written as DNA, the CDR3 is TGTGCCAGCAGCGTAAGAGGGACAGTTAGCACAGATACGCAGTATTTT. As protein: CASSVRGTVSTDTQYF.

The chain recombines TRBV9 with TRBJ1-1, with TRBD1 matching over 7 bases. This CDR3 has 17 residues. Germline V gene lookup returns CDR1 SGDLS and CDR2 YYNGEE. Trimming cost V 3 bases and J 0 bases; bases outside gene matches: 11. The CDR3 sequence is CASSARGQSLLNTEAFF. DNA of the CDR3: TGTGCCAGCAGCGCGCGGGGACAGAGTTTACTGAACACTGAAGCTTTCTTT.

This chain uses TRBV9 with TRBJ2-1; TRBD2 aligns across 11 bases. Germline lookup yields CDR1 SGDLS and CDR2 YYNGEE. The CDR3 sequence is 14 residues long. V lost 5 bases and J lost 7; bases outside the gene matches: 5. The CDR3, as DNA: TGTGCCAGCAGTCCGGGACTAGCGGCAAATGAGCAGTTCTTC. Translated: CASSPGLAANEQFF.

The CDR3 sequence is CASTAVGTFNSPLHF. DNA for the CDR3: TGTGCCAGTACCGCGGTCGGGACTTTCAATTCACCCCTCCACTTT. The gene calls are TRBV19 and TRBJ1-6, with D perhaps matching TRBD1 (5 bases). V was clipped by 7 bases and J by 7 bases, with 17 bases between them. The CDR3 is 15 residues long. Germline CDR1 is LNHDA and CDR2 is SQIVND (reference sequence).

The V gene is TRBV4-2, the J gene TRBJ2-5; 7 nucleotides align to TRBD1. V shed 0 bases, J shed 5 bases, and the junction held 6 bases outside the gene matches. Germline V gene sequence: CDR1 LGHNA, CDR2 YNFKEQ. The CDR3 is 15 residues long. The CDR3 sequence is CASSQDSVTGETQYF. In DNA, the CDR3 is TGTGCCAGCAGCCAAGATAGTGTGACAGGGGAGACCCAGTACTTC.

This clone came up once. This chain uses TRBV27 with TRBJ1-5; the D is unclear. Trimming stripped 3 bases from V and 6 bases from J, with 6 bases between. The germline V gene has CDR1 MNHEY and CDR2 SMNVEV (reference sequence). The CDR3 extends over 12 amino acids. CDR3 DNA: TGTGCCAGCAGTTTTCCGGGTCAGCCCCAGCATTTT. Translation gives CASSFPGQPQHF.

V and J are TRBV27 and TRBJ2-1; maybe TRBD2 (6 bases). V lost 8 bases and J 1 base, leaving 15 bases between the germline ends. CDR1 is MNHEY, CDR2 SMNVEV, per germline (reference sequence). The length of the CDR3 is 15 residues. CDR3 protein: CASSPRGYSYNEQFF. DNA of the CDR3: TGTGCCAGCTCTCCGCGGGGCTATTCCTACAATGAGCAGTTCTTC.

V and J are TRBV7-9 and TRBJ2-7, with TRBD2 matching 11 bases. Germline lookup yields CDR1 SEHNR and CDR2 FQNEAQ (reference sequence). Germline trimming cut 2 bases from V and 2 bases from J; bases unmatched to any gene: 5. This CDR3 is built from 16 residues. CDR3 sequence: CASSLKGTSGPYEQYF. As DNA, the CDR3 is TGTGCCAGCAGCTTAAAAGGGACTAGCGGTCCCTACGAGCAGTACTTC.

The V call is TRBV7-3, the J call TRBJ2-7; D ambiguous. Germline V gene data show CDR1 as SGHTA and CDR2 as FQGTGA. The CDR3 covers 17 residues. The V end was cut by 0 bases, the J end by 2 bases, with 17 bases between. DNA for the CDR3: TGTGCCAGCAGCTTAACCCCTTCCCACGGGTTACCCTACGAGCAGTACTTC. Protein: CASSLTPSHGLPYEQYF. The full variable domain, rest sourced from reference TRBV7-3 and TRBJ2-7, is GAGVSQTPSNKVTEKGKYVELRCDPISGHTALYWYRQSLGQGPEFLIYFQGTGAADDSGLPNDRFFAVRPEGSVSTLKIQRTERGDSAVYLCASSLTPSHGLPYEQYFGPGTRLTVT.

V and J are TRBV5-8 and TRBJ2-7; a possible D gene is TRBD1 (6 bases). CDR1 is SGHTS and CDR2 is YDEGEE in the germline V gene. The CDR3 totals 18 residues. Trimming removed 2 bases at V and 2 bases at J, with 23 bases between. The CDR3 region is CASSFRRGFLRGTYEQYF. The CDR3 bases are TGTGCCAGCAGCTTTCGTAGAGGCTTTTTGAGGGGGACCTACGAGCAGTACTTC.

In DNA, the CDR3 is TGTGCCAGCAGTGGGCCAGGGCGTTTCACCGGGGAGCTGTTTTTT. Translated, it gives CASSGPGRFTGELFF. The chain uses TRBV6-1 and TRBJ2-2; possible D gene TRBD1, 5 bases. CDR1 is MNHNS and CDR2 is SASEGT in the germline V gene. The V gene lost 4 bases and the J gene lost 4 bases, with 13 bases spanning the gap. The CDR3 runs to 15 residues.

The chain uses TRBV13 and TRBJ2-7; D is perhaps TRBD2 (6 bases). The CDR3 consists of 15 residues. The V gene lost 6 bases and the J gene lost 3 bases, with 18 bases spanning the gap. CDR1 PRHDT and CDR2 FYEKMQ come from the germline V gene (reference sequence). CDR3 amino acids: CASSSGRWGGYEQYF. The DNA of the CDR3 is TGTGCCAGCAGTTCAGGGAGATGGGGAGGCTACGAGCAGTACTTC.

The chain joins TRBV5-1 to TRBJ2-1; no firm D call. The CDR3 length is 14 residues. The V end was cut by 1 base, the J end by 4 bases, with 9 bases between. Germline CDR1 is SGHRS and CDR2 is YFSETQ. The CDR3 sequence: CASSLYSTYNEQFF. DNA for the CDR3: TGCGCCAGCAGCTTGTACTCTACTTACAATGAGCAGTTCTTC.

The rearrangement links TRBV6-1 to TRBJ1-5; D perhaps matches TRBD1 (6 bases). The CDR3 covers 17 residues. Germline V gene lookup returns CDR1 MNHNS and CDR2 SASEGT. V dropped 6 bases and J dropped 3 bases, with 21 bases sitting between them. DNA of the CDR3: TGTGCCAGCAGGGAACTCCTACTGGACAGAAACAATCAGCCCCAGCATTTT. Translation gives CASRELLLDRNNQPQHF.

V gene TRBV27 combines with J gene TRBJ1-1; D is unclear. Per germline, CDR1 MNHEY and CDR2 SMNVEV (reference sequence). The CDR3 runs 14 residues. V dropped 6 bases and J dropped 6 bases, with 17 bases sitting between them. CDR3 sequence: CASSRSGLSSEAFF. For the CDR3, the DNA is TGTGCCAGCAGCCGGTCCGGTTTGTCCTCTGAAGCTTTCTTT.

This chain links TRBV9 with TRBJ1-2, with 10 bases matching TRBD1. Germline CDR1 is SGDLS and CDR2 is YYNGEE. This CDR3 contains 14 residues. The V gene end was trimmed by 3 bases and the J gene end by 5 bases; junction bases not matched to a gene: 4. The CDR3 DNA reads as TGTGCCAGCAGCGCCGGGACAGGGGATTATGGCTACACCTTC. This codes for CASSAGTGDYGYTF.

The chain links TRBV28 to TRBJ1-5; D perhaps matches TRBD1 (5 bases). V lost 2 bases and J 4 bases, leaving 9 bases between the germline ends. This CDR3 is built from 14 residues. Per germline, CDR1 MDHEN and CDR2 SYDVKM. Written as DNA, the CDR3 is TGTGCCAGCAGTTTACAGGGATTGAATCAGCCCCAGCATTTT. As protein: CASSLQGLNQPQHF.